This T cell receptor beta chain is drawn from a study of OX40 agonist ivuxolimab in advanced cancers. Study summary: Ivuxolimab is a fully human IgG2 antibody that activates OX40 (CD134). The study's findings and limits: Antigen specificity of clonally expanded peripheral T cells was not established.

Notes on this clone: The antigen remains unidentified.

Trimming at V came to 0 bases and at J to 8 bases, leaving 10 bases not matched to a gene. Germline CDR1 LGHNA, CDR2 YSLEER. This CDR3 has 16 residues. This table comes from immunoSEQ multiplex PCR, and its TCRdb copy is limited to in-frame clones, with some not included. Found here are 75,000 to 95,000 clones, approximately 80% of them singletons; the top ten hold around 0.51%. The chain recombines TRBV4-3 with TRBJ1-3; 7 positions agree with TRBD1. The sequence came from an adult with an advanced solid tumor such as melanoma, head and neck, liver or kidney cancer. This specimen was CD4+ or CD8+ T cells sorted from blood, taken in a trial of the OX40 agonist ivuxolimab. The CDR3 sequence is CASSQDLGAGGDTIYF. The CDR3 DNA follows: TGCGCCAGCAGCCAAGATCTCGGGGCAGGGGGAGACACCATATATTTT.